This T cell receptor beta chain came from a study of T cells after yellow fever vaccination. Study results and caveats: Contamination by abundant bulk-population clonotypes could be present in FACS-sorted repertoires. Across the CD4 and CD8 compartments, a small share of clonotypes was present in both. At less than 97% for CD4 and around 91% for CD8, most primary-vaccination clones showed up again after the booster.

Trimming pared 5 bases from V and 6 bases from J, leaving 13 bases between. CDR1 and CDR2 (germline): SGHNT, YYREEE (reference sequence). The CDR3 has 13 amino acids. Template switching by 5'RACE produced TCR cDNA, adding a universal primer site and UMIs. TCRdb passed the 5' RACE reads through MiXCR, listing each CDR3 protein once. The sample includes 200,000 to 300,000 distinct CDR3 sequences, 6.9% seen only once; the top ten take roughly 0.9%. Comment on this clonotype: Antigen specificity is unknown.

This clonotype originated in a man under 40 who received the YFV17D yellow fever vaccine. The rearrangement joins TRBV5-4 to TRBJ2-3, with D tentatively TRBD2 (6 bases). The specimen comprised CD4+ T cells sorted from PBMCs, sampled 15 days after the yellow fever booster vaccination. The CDR3 loop reads CASRNAGGDTQYF. The CDR3 nucleotides read TGTGCCAGCAGAAATGCTGGGGGGGATACGCAGTATTTT. The whole variable domain, remainder taken from reference TRBV5-4 and TRBJ2-3, is ETGVTQSPTHLIKTRGQQVTLRCSSQSGHNTVSWYQQALGQGPQFIFQYYREEENGRGNFPPRFSGLQFPNYSSELNVNALELDDSALYLCASRNAGGDTQYFGPGTRLTVL.